Following are 11 T cell receptor beta chains from one sample sequenced in a study of T cell responses to AZD1222 COVID-19 vaccine. Sequencing used immunoSEQ multiplex PCR; TCRdb keeps in-frame clones, though not all of them. Of 95,000 to 150,000 clones in the sample, approximately 92% were seen once. The sample consisted of peripheral blood, taken on day 0 of AZD1222 vaccination. The receptors shown here come from an adult in good health.

The CDR3 DNA reads TGTGCCAGCAGCTTGGTGGGGATACCGGATGAGCAGTTCTTC. This codes for CASSLVGIPDEQFF. This chain uses TRBV5-6 with TRBJ2-1; no clear D. Trimming took 0 bases from V and 8 from J, leaving 12 bases between them. Germline V lookup: CDR1 SGHDT, CDR2 YYEEEE. The CDR3 length is 14 residues.

The chain joins TRBV7-9 to TRBJ1-1, with D unclear. Germline V gives CDR1 SEHNR, CDR2 FQNEAQ (reference sequence). The CDR3 contains 13 residues. Trimming shortened V by 5 bases and J by 5 bases, and 12 bases separated the two germline ends. CDR3 sequence: CASSPRGRTEAFF. CDR3 nucleotides: TGTGCCAGCAGCCCCCGCGGCAGGACTGAAGCTTTCTTT.

V gene TRBV11-3 combines with J gene TRBJ2-3, with 7 bases matching TRBD2. The germline gives CDR1 SGHNT, CDR2 YENEEA. J gave up 0 bases and V 2 bases, and 2 bases lay outside the gene matches. The CDR3 is 15 amino acids. The CDR3 is CASSLSGASTDTQYF. CDR3 DNA sequence: TGTGCCAGCAGCTTAAGCGGGGCGAGCACAGATACGCAGTATTTT.

In its sample, this clone was seen a few times. This sequence joins TRBV5-1 and TRBJ2-7; D may be TRBD1 or TRBD2 (5 bases each). V lost 4 bases and J lost 6, with 11 bases in between. From germline, CDR1 is SGHRS and CDR2 YFSETQ. CDR3 size: 12 residues. The CDR3 nucleotides read TGCGCCAGCAGCCCCCCAGGGACCGAGCAGTACTTC. Translation gives CASSPPGTEQYF. Combining the CDR3 with reference TRBV5-1 and TRBJ2-7 gives the whole variable domain KAGVTQTPRYLIKTRGQQVTLSCSPISGHRSVSWYQQTPGQGLQFLFEYFSETQRNKGNFPGRFSGRQFSNSRSEMNVSTLELGDSALYLCASSPPGTEQYFGPGTRLTVT.

The chain employs TRBV2 and TRBJ1-5; 7 bases are a match to TRBD1. This CDR3 comprises 15 residues. Per the germline V gene, CDR1 is SNHLY and CDR2 is FYNNEI. J lost 7 bases, V lost 6 bases, and 12 bases had no gene match. The CDR3 DNA sequence: TGTGCCAGCAGGAGCCGACAGGGAGGAGGCCAGCCCCAGCATTTT. Translated: CASRSRQGGGQPQHF.

This clone occurred a few times. Here the CDR3 DNA reads TGCGCCAGCAGCTTTCAAACTAGCGGGCGAGGGCAGTACTTC. Translating gives CASSFQTSGRGQYF. This chain uses TRBV5-1 with TRBJ2-7; 9 positions agree with TRBD2. Germline assignment: CDR1 SGHRS and CDR2 YFSETQ. The V gene end was trimmed by 2 bases and the J gene end by 9 bases; junction bases not matched to a gene: 9. This CDR3 comprises 14 residues.

This chain uses TRBV10-1 with TRBJ2-1; D is unresolved. The CDR3 loop spans 14 amino acids. V was trimmed by 4 bases and J by 3 bases, leaving 10 bases between them. Germline CDR1 and CDR2: WNHNN and SYGVQD (reference sequence). The CDR3 nucleotides read TGCGCCAGCAGTGGGCCCGAATTCTACAATGAGCAGTTCTTC. Its translation is CASSGPEFYNEQFF.

This clone is a singleton in its sample. CDR3 protein: CASSLGTGPYGYTF. DNA of the CDR3: TGTGCCAGCAGCTTGGGGACAGGCCCGTATGGCTACACCTTC. The chain recombines TRBV5-4 with TRBJ1-2; 7 positions match TRBD1. Germline CDR1 SGHNT, CDR2 YYREEE (reference sequence). Germline trimming cut 0 bases from V and 5 bases from J; bases unmatched to any gene: 4. The CDR3 loop spans 14 amino acids.

The chain employs TRBV11-2 and TRBJ1-1, with 9 bases fitting TRBD1. The CDR3 covers 16 residues. CDR1 and CDR2 (germline): SGHAT, FQNNGV. V lost 3 bases to trimming and J lost 4 bases; unmatched junction nucleotides: 9. CDR3 protein: CASSFWRTGEVTEAFF. CDR3 bases: TGTGCCAGCAGCTTTTGGAGGACAGGGGAGGTCACTGAAGCTTTCTTT.

The V gene is TRBV28, the J gene TRBJ2-7; 11 nucleotides match TRBD2. After removal of 2 bases from V and 1 base from J, the junction contained 7 bases not matched to a gene. The CDR3 covers 17 residues. Per the germline V gene, CDR1 is MDHEN and CDR2 is SYDVKM. The CDR3 sequence is CASSLTSGGLPSYEQYF. The CDR3 DNA follows: TGTGCCAGCAGTTTAACTAGCGGGGGACTTCCTTCCTACGAGCAGTACTTC. The full variable domain, with the rest looked up from reference TRBV28 and TRBJ2-7, is DVKVTQSSRYLVKRTGEKVFLECVQDMDHENMFWYRQDPGLGLRLIYFSYDVKMKEKGDIPEGYSVSREKKERFSLILESASTNQTSMYLCASSLTSGGLPSYEQYFGPGTRLTVT.

The chain couples TRBV28 to TRBJ2-3; 12 nucleotides agree with TRBD2. The V gene's germline CDR1 is MDHEN and CDR2 SYDVKM. Trimming cost V 4 bases and J 2 bases; bases outside gene matches: 4. The CDR3 contains 16 residues. CDR3 protein: CASSSGLAGYTDTQYF. The CDR3 DNA is TGTGCCAGCAGTTCGGGACTAGCGGGTTACACAGATACGCAGTATTTT. Combining the CDR3 with reference TRBV28 and TRBJ2-3 gives the whole variable domain DVKVTQSSRYLVKRTGEKVFLECVQDMDHENMFWYRQDPGLGLRLIYFSYDVKMKEKGDIPEGYSVSREKKERFSLILESASTNQTSMYLCASSSGLAGYTDTQYFGPGTRLTVL.